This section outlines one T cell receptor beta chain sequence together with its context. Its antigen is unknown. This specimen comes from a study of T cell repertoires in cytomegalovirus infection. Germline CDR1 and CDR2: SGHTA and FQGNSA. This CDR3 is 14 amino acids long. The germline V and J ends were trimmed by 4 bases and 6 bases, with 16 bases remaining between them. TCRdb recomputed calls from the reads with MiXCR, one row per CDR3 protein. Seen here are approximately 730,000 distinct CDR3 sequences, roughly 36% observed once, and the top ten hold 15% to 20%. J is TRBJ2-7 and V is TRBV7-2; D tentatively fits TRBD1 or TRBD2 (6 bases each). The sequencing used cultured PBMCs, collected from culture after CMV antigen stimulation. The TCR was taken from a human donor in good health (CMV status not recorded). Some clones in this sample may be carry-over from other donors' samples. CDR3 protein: CASSSPPGAREQYF. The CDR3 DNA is TGTGCCAGCAGCTCGCCCCCGGGGGCTCGCGAGCAGTACTTC.